These 8 T cell receptor beta chains were sequenced from one sample in a study of CD8 T cells in ankylosing spondylitis. Study outcomes and limitations: Fewer than 10 highly homologous variants made up a TCR beta motif that seemed to typify ankylosing spondylitis blood.

In TCRdb, the 5' RACE reads were re-called with MiXCR into one record per CDR3 protein. This table has roughly 700,000 distinct CDR3 sequences, 19% appearing once. Their antigens remain unidentified. Sample: blood, either unsorted or a sorted T cell fraction (not recorded which). All receptors come from a male donor with ankylosing spondylitis.

The chain is built from TRBV12-3 or TRBV12-4 and TRBJ2-1; 8 nucleotides line up with TRBD2. The J call could be wrong; TRBJ2-7 is a better fit for the DNA end. CDR3 length: 15 amino acids. The DNA for the CDR3 is TGTGCCAGCAGTTTAAAGGCAGCGGGAGAGAATGAGCAGTACTTC. Translation gives CASSLKAAGENEQYF.

The chain recombines TRBV6-2 or TRBV6-3 with TRBJ2-5, with TRBD2 matching over 13 bases. The length of the CDR3 is 20 residues. V dropped 3 bases and J dropped 4; count of bases not matched to a gene: 17. Germline V gives CDR1 MNHEY, CDR2 SVGEGT. The CDR3 sequence is CASSYTHQGLAGDRGETQYF. In nucleotides, the CDR3 is TGTGCCAGCAGTTATACACACCAAGGACTAGCGGGAGATCGAGGAGAGACCCAGTACTTC.

The chain carries TRBV29-1 and TRBJ2-7; 8 bases match TRBD1. The germline gives CDR1 SQVTM, CDR2 ANQGSEA. With V trimmed by 3 bases and J by 5 bases, 3 bases remained unmatched. This CDR3 has 12 amino acids. The CDR3 nucleotides are TGCAGCGTTGAGCAGGGGGCTAACGAGCAGTACTTC. Its translation: CSVEQGANEQYF.

J is TRBJ2-5 and V is TRBV7-2; D ambiguous. CDR1 is SGHTA and CDR2 is FQGNSA in the germline V gene. CDR3 length: 14 residues. Trimming stripped 6 bases from V and 5 bases from J, with 16 bases between. The CDR3 here is CASRALDRLETQYF. The CDR3 DNA follows: TGTGCCAGCAGGGCCCTGGACCGGCTGGAGACCCAGTACTTC.

This clonotype appeared a few times. This chain connects TRBV10-3 to TRBJ1-1; TRBD1 matches at 11 bases. The germline V gene has CDR1 ENHRY and CDR2 SYGVKD. The CDR3 has 13 amino acids. J lost 6 bases, V lost 7 bases, and 4 bases had no gene match. The CDR3 DNA is TGTGCCATCAATCCGGGACAGGGGGCTGAAGCTTTCTTT. It translates to CAINPGQGAEAFF.

This chain connects TRBV29-1 to TRBJ2-7; no definite D call. Deletions cut 7 bases from V and 2 bases from J, with 12 bases between. The CDR3 consists of 12 residues. The germline CDR1 and CDR2 sequences are SQVTM and ANQGSEA. DNA of the CDR3: TGCAGCGCCGTCACCCCGACCTACGAGCAGTACTTC. Protein sequence: CSAVTPTYEQYF.

This clonotype was seen many times. The junction differs from germline at one of its ends, possibly a read error. The chain combines TRBV4-3 with TRBJ2-1; 12 bases are a match to TRBD2. Germline assignment: CDR1 LGHNA and CDR2 YSLEER. This CDR3 has 15 amino acids. Here the CDR3 DNA reads TGTGCCAGCAGTCAGACTAGCGGGAGTTACAATGAGCAGTTCTTC. Encoded protein: CASSQTSGSYNEQFF.

This clonotype was counted a few times. The chain has TRBV12-3 or TRBV12-4 and TRBJ2-7; D is unresolved. This CDR3 comprises 15 residues. Deletions cut 3 bases from V and 0 bases from J, with 12 bases between. The CDR3: CASSLIGVNSYEQYF. CDR3 in DNA: TGTGCCAGCAGTTTGATAGGAGTCAACTCCTACGAGCAGTACTTC.